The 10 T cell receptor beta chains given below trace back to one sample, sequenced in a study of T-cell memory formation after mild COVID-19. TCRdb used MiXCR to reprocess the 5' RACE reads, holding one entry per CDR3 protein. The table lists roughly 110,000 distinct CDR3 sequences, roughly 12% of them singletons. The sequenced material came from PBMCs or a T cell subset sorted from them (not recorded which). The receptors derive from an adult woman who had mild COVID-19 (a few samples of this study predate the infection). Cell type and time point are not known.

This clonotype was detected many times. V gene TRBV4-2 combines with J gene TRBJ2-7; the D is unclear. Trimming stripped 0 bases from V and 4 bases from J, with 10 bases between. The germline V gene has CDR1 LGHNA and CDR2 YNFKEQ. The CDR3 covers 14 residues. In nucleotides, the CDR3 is TGTGCCAGCAGCCAAGACGATTACGGTTACGAGCAGTACTTC. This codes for CASSQDDYGYEQYF.

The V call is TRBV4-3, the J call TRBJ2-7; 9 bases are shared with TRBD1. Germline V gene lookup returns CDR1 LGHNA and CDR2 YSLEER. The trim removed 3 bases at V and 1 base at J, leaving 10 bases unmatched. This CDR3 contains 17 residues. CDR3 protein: CASSQYLQGAVSYEQYF. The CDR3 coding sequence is TGCGCCAGCAGCCAGTACCTACAGGGGGCGGTTTCCTACGAGCAGTACTTC.

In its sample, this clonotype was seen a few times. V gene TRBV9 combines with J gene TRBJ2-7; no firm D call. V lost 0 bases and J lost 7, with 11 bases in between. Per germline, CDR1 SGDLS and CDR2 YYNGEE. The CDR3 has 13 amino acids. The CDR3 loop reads CASSVGDVEEQYF. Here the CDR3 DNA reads TGTGCCAGCAGCGTAGGGGATGTCGAGGAGCAGTACTTC.

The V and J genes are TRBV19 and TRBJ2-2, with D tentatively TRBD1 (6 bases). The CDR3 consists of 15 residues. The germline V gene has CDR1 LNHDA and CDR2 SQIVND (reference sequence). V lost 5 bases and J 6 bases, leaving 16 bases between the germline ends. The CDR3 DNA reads TGTGCCAGTAGTGGCTGGGGGCGAGAATCCGGGGAGCTGTTTTTT. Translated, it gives CASSGWGRESGELFF.

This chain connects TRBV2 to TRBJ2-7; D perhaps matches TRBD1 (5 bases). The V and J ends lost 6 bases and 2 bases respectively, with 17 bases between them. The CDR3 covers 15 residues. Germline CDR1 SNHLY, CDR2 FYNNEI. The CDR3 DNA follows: TGTGCCAGCAGCCCAGTAGACAGCGTAGCCTACGAGCAGTACTTC. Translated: CASSPVDSVAYEQYF.

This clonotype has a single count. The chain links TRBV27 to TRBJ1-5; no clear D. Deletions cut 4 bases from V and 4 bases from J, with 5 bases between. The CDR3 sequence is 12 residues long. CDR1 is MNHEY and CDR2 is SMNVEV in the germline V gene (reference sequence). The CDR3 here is CASSSTNQPQHF. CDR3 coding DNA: TGTGCCAGCAGTTCGACGAATCAGCCCCAGCATTTT.

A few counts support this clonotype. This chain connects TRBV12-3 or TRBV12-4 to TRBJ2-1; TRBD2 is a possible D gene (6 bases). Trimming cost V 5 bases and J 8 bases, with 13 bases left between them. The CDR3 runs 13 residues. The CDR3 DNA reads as TGTGCCAGCAGTCCGACTAGGTTCTATGAGCAGTTCTTC. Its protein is CASSPTRFYEQFF.

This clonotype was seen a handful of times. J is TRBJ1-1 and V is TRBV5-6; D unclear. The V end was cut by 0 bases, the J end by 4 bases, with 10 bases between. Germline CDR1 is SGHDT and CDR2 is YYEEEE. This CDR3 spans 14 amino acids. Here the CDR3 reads CASSLVLLITEAFF. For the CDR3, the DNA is TGTGCCAGCAGCTTGGTGCTGTTAATCACTGAAGCTTTCTTT.

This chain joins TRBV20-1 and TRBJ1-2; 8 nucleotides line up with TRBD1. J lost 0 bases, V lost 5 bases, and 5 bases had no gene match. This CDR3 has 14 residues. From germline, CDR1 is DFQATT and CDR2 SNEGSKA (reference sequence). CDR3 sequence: CSAGTGPTNYGYTF. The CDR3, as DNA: TGCAGTGCTGGGACAGGACCGACTAACTATGGCTACACCTTC.

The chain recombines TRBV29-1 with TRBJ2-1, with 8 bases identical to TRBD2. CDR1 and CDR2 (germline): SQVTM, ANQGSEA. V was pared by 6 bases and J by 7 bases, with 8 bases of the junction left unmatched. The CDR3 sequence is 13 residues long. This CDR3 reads CSVLSGGGNEQFF. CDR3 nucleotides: TGCAGCGTCCTTTCGGGAGGGGGGAATGAGCAGTTCTTC.